The 13 T cell receptor beta chains below all came from one sample that was sequenced in a study of T-cell reconstitution after alpha-beta-depleted transplantation in children. Unique molecular identifiers were incorporated into the prepared TCRbeta library. A single record per CDR3 protein comes from TCRdb applying MiXCR to the PCR reads. The sample carries about 400,000 distinct CDR3 sequences, around 21% recorded once. Sequences were derived from PBMCs from the stem cell graft donor, sampled from the stem cell graft. The receptor source for this set is a human donor who donated a stem cell graft to a child with acute myeloid leukemia.

This clonotype has more than one count but fewer than ten. V gene TRBV7-9 combines with J gene TRBJ2-1; a weak D match, TRBD1 (5 bases). Germline V gene data show CDR1 as SEHNR and CDR2 as FQNEAQ (reference sequence). V gave up 0 bases and J gave up 3 bases, with 12 bases separating them. The CDR3 is 16 residues long. CDR3 nucleotide sequence: TGTGCCAGCAGCTTAGCGACAGATCTCCTCTACAATGAGCAGTTCTTC. This sequence encodes CASSLATDLLYNEQFF.

There are many counts of this clonotype. CDR3: CASSEPSGKYNEQFF. CDR3 sequence (DNA): TGTGCCAGCAGTGAACCTAGCGGGAAATACAATGAGCAGTTCTTC. The rearrangement uses TRBV25-1 and TRBJ2-1, with 9 bases identical to TRBD2. The germline CDR1 and CDR2 sequences are MGHDK and SYGVNS. This CDR3 comprises 15 residues. The V and J ends lost 2 bases and 4 bases, in that order; junction bases with no gene match: 3.

This chain joins TRBV2 and TRBJ2-7; the D gene is possibly TRBD2 (6 bases). The CDR3 extends over 14 amino acids. V was cut by 6 bases and J by 6 bases, with 18 bases left in between. Germline-derived CDR1 and CDR2 are SNHLY and FYNNEI. The CDR3 region has the DNA TGTGCCAGCAGGGGACGGGGGAGGAGCCCCGAGCAGTACTTC. Amino acid sequence: CASRGRGRSPEQYF.

The gene calls are TRBV9 and TRBJ2-2, with D unclear. Germline CDR1 SGDLS, CDR2 YYNGEE. The CDR3 spans 16 residues. With 0 bases removed from V and 0 bases from J, the gap between germline ends came to 9 bases. This chain's CDR3 is CASSVDGHANTGELFF. CDR3 DNA: TGTGCCAGCAGCGTAGATGGGCACGCGAACACCGGGGAGCTGTTTTTT.

This clonotype appeared a few times. V usage is TRBV29-1 and J usage is TRBJ1-5, with TRBD1 identical over 10 bases. The V gene end was trimmed by 7 bases and the J gene end by 2 bases; junction bases not matched to a gene: 2. CDR3 length: 13 amino acids. Germline V lookup: CDR1 SQVTM, CDR2 ANQGSEA. Written as DNA, the CDR3 is TGCAGCGCGACAGGGGGCGGCAATCAGCCCCAGCATTTT. Translation: CSATGGGNQPQHF.

J is TRBJ1-2 and V is TRBV5-1; D gene uncertain. The CDR3 loop spans 14 amino acids. The V gene's germline CDR1 is SGHRS and CDR2 YFSETQ. V dropped 0 bases and J dropped 3 bases, with 9 bases sitting between them. The CDR3 here is CASSLASGDYGYTF. Written as DNA, the CDR3 is TGCGCCAGCAGCTTGGCCAGCGGGGACTATGGCTACACCTTC.

V is TRBV12-3 or TRBV12-4 and J is TRBJ2-2; no clear D. The V and J ends lost 10 bases and 6 bases respectively, with 15 bases between them. The CDR3 loop spans 13 amino acids. The DNA for the CDR3 is TGTGCCATCCCGGGCGATGTCGCCGGGGAGCTGTTTTTT. This sequence encodes CAIPGDVAGELFF.

With regard to this clonotype: The junction does not match germline at one end; this may be a read error. This chain joins TRBV24-1 and TRBJ2-1, with 9 bases that match TRBD2. The germline V gene has CDR1 KGHDR and CDR2 SFDVKD. The CDR3 has 16 residues. The CDR3 bases are TGTGCCACCAGGGATTCTAGCGGGATGTCCTACAATGAGCAGTTCTTC. It translates to CATRDSSGMSYNEQFF.

Only a few counts were recorded for this clonotype. The chain is built from TRBV20-1 and TRBJ2-1; TRBD1 might be the D (6 bases). Trimming took off 0 bases at V and 3 bases at J, with 18 bases between the two ends. Germline V gives CDR1 DFQATT, CDR2 SNEGSKA (reference sequence). The CDR3 totals 17 residues. Here the CDR3 reads CSARDRQGNQNYNEQFF. The CDR3 region has the DNA TGCAGTGCTAGAGATCGGCAGGGGAACCAAAACTACAATGAGCAGTTCTTC.

The gene calls are TRBV20-1 and TRBJ2-2; 10 nucleotides line up with TRBD2. Germline V gene data show CDR1 as DFQATT and CDR2 as SNEGSKA (reference sequence). This CDR3 is built from 14 residues. Unmatched junction bases numbered 4, after V lost 4 bases and J lost 5 bases. This CDR3 reads CSATSGRGTGELFF. The DNA of the CDR3 is TGCAGTGCTACAAGCGGGAGGGGGACCGGGGAGCTGTTTTTT.

This rearrangement joins TRBV11-1 to TRBJ1-1, with D possibly being TRBD1 (5 bases). CDR1 SGHAT and CDR2 FQDESV come from the germline V gene (reference sequence). Trimming stripped 4 bases from V and 0 bases from J, with 24 bases between. The CDR3 sequence is 19 residues long. Written as DNA, the CDR3 is TGTGCCAGCAGCTCGCCTACCGGGACGGATAACGCAATGAACACTGAAGCTTTCTTT. It is translated as CASSSPTGTDNAMNTEAFF.

The chain links TRBV20-1 to TRBJ2-7; unclear D gene. The V end was cut by 3 bases, the J end by 3 bases, with 15 bases between. This CDR3 contains 14 residues. Germline-derived CDR1 and CDR2 are DFQATT and SNEGSKA (reference sequence). The CDR3 DNA follows: TGCAGTGCTAGGGTGGGTAGAGCGAGCTACGAGCAGTACTTC. Translated: CSARVGRASYEQYF.

The chain links TRBV4-1 to TRBJ2-1; D possibly uses TRBD1 or TRBD2 (5 bases each). CDR3 length: 16 amino acids. Germline CDR1 reads MGHRA; CDR2 reads YSYEKL. Trimming pared 2 bases from V and 4 bases from J, leaving 15 bases between. The CDR3 DNA is TGCGCCAGCAGCCAAAAGGGGCACGGGGCTTACAATGAGCAGTTCTTC. It yields the protein CASSQKGHGAYNEQFF.